The 21 T cell receptor beta chains reported below all come from one sample, sequenced in a study of human T cells and chemical hapten exposure. Time point described: pre-sensitization, week 0. Documented treatment: therapeutic diphenylcyclopropenone sensitization with weekly scalp DPC. RNA extraction used unfractionated whole blood as the source of total RNA. TCRdb passed the RACE reads through MiXCR, listing each CDR3 protein once. The data contain tens of thousands of distinct CDR3 sequences, over 9% of them seen just once; the ten biggest clones take up 25% to 30%. Sequenced material: whole blood, taken in connection with sensitization to the hapten diphenylcyclopropenone (DPC). All receptors come from a man aged 50-60 years with alopecia areata. Some clones in this sample may be carry-over from other donors' samples.

This clonotype came up many times. The chain uses TRBV29-1 and TRBJ1-1, with D possibly TRBD1 on 5 matching bases. Germline V CDR1 and CDR2: SQVTM, ANQGSEA. The ends were cut back, 7 bases at V and 0 bases at J, with 12 bases in the middle. CDR3 length equals 13 residues. DNA of the CDR3: TGCAGCGCTACCGGGACGGTGAACACTGAAGCTTTCTTT. Translated: CSATGTVNTEAFF.

At least ten counts were recorded for this clonotype. V and J are TRBV20-1 and TRBJ2-5; D tentatively fits TRBD1 or TRBD2 (5 bases each). Germline loops: CDR1 DFQATT, CDR2 SNEGSKA (reference sequence). V shed 4 bases and J shed 5 bases, with 17 bases lying between them. The CDR3 runs to 14 residues. The CDR3 loop reads CSANLGPERETQYF. The CDR3, as DNA: TGCAGTGCTAATCTGGGACCCGAGAGGGAGACCCAGTACTTC.

This chain links TRBV30 with TRBJ2-3; D call uncertain. V gave up 0 bases and J gave up 5 bases, with 9 bases separating them. The CDR3 sequence is 13 residues long. Germline V gene lookup returns CDR1 GTSNPN and CDR2 SVGIG (reference sequence). CDR3 residues: CAWSVRLGDTQYF. The CDR3 DNA reads TGTGCCTGGAGTGTCAGACTGGGAGATACGCAGTATTTT. The full variable domain, with the rest looked up from reference TRBV30 and TRBJ2-3, is SQTIHQWPATLVQPVGSPLSLECTVEGTSNPNLYWYRQAAGRGLQLLFYSVGIGQISSEVPQNLSASRPQDRQFILSSKKLLLSDSGFYLCAWSVRLGDTQYFGPGTRLTVL.

In this sample, this clonotype turned up a few times. V is TRBV2 and J is TRBJ2-3; no reliable D call. V was trimmed by 5 bases and J by 3 bases, leaving 3 bases between them. The V gene's germline CDR1 is SNHLY and CDR2 FYNNEI. The CDR3 is 11 amino acids. The CDR3 is CASSPTDTQYF. The CDR3 DNA is TGTGCCAGCAGTCCAACAGATACGCAGTATTTT.

This clonotype was observed many times. The chain links TRBV12-3 or TRBV12-4 to TRBJ2-1; a possible D gene is TRBD2 (5 bases). The CDR3 is 14 amino acids. V was trimmed by 5 bases and J by 8 bases, leaving 16 bases between them. CDR3 DNA sequence: TGTGCCAGCAGTCAAGGAGGTAGATGGGATGAGCAGTTCTTC. As protein: CASSQGGRWDEQFF.

This clonotype was detected ten times or more. The V gene is TRBV7-2, the J gene TRBJ1-4; D is unclear. From germline, CDR1 is SGHTA and CDR2 FQGNSA. The CDR3 has 14 residues. Trimming shortened V by 6 bases and J by 0 bases, and 8 bases separated the two germline ends. The CDR3 region has the DNA TGTGCCAGCAGTACCGGGGCAACTAATGAAAAACTGTTTTTT. Translated, it gives CASSTGATNEKLFF. Drawing the rest from reference TRBV7-2 and TRBJ1-4, the complete variable domain is GAGVSQSPSNKVTEKGKDVELRCDPISGHTALYWYRQSLGQGLEFLIYFQGNSAPDKSGLPSDRFSAERTGGSVSTLTIQRTQQEDSAVYLCASSTGATNEKLFFGSGTQLSVL.

Sample share makes this clonotype medium-sized. The V gene is TRBV29-1, the J gene TRBJ2-1; 7 positions match TRBD1. After removal of 4 bases from V and 7 bases from J, the junction contained 13 bases not matched to a gene. This CDR3 is built from 15 residues. Germline V CDR1 and CDR2: SQVTM, ANQGSEA. The CDR3 DNA is TGCAGCGTTGGGAGAGTAGGGGGCAATAGGAATGAGCAGTTCTTC. It yields the protein CSVGRVGGNRNEQFF.

The genes are TRBV29-1 and TRBJ1-4, with D possibly matching TRBD1 (5 bases). Trimming pared 6 bases from V and 8 bases from J, leaving 13 bases between. Germline values: CDR1 SQVTM, CDR2 ANQGSEA. The CDR3 is 12 amino acids. CDR3 amino acids: CSVGQGEEKLFF. CDR3 sequence (DNA): TGCAGCGTCGGCCAAGGGGAGGAAAAACTGTTTTTT.

The chain couples TRBV7-9 to TRBJ1-1; D perhaps matches TRBD1 (5 bases). The V end lost 7 bases, the J end lost 7 bases, and 16 bases lay between the germline ends. The germline V gene encodes CDR1 SEHNR and CDR2 FQNEAQ (reference sequence). The CDR3 is made up of 13 amino acids. CDR3 residues: CASIPEGLSEAFF. As DNA, the CDR3 is TGTGCCAGCATCCCGGAGGGGCTAAGTGAAGCTTTCTTT.

This clonotype was seen repeatedly, ten times or more. The CDR3 bases are TGCAGTGCTACTGGGACTAGCGGGAGAGAACAAGAGACCCAGTACTTC. Amino acid sequence: CSATGTSGREQETQYF. The V call is TRBV20-1, the J call TRBJ2-5; 14 positions match TRBD2. Germline V gives CDR1 DFQATT, CDR2 SNEGSKA (reference sequence). The CDR3 runs 16 residues. V lost 4 bases and J lost 2; bases outside the gene matches: 6.

About this clonotype: A much bigger clone sits one base away, suggesting this may be a read error. V is TRBV29-1 and J is TRBJ1-2, with D unresolved. The germline V gene encodes CDR1 SQVTM and CDR2 ANQGSEA. This CDR3 is built from 11 residues. CDR3 protein: CCVRIHYGYTF. DNA of the CDR3: TGCTGCGTTCGGATTCACTATGGCTACACCTTC.

At least ten counts were recorded for this clonotype. The J gene is TRBJ2-3, the V gene TRBV27, with a weak D call TRBD1 (5 bases). This CDR3 spans 13 amino acids. Trimming cost V 7 bases and J 0 bases, with 8 bases left between them. Germline CDR1 reads MNHEY; CDR2 reads SMNVEV (reference sequence). The DNA of the CDR3 is TGTGCCAGCAAGCCAGGGAGCACAGATACGCAGTATTTT. It translates to CASKPGSTDTQYF.

The chain has TRBV29-1 and TRBJ2-1; TRBD2 aligns across 11 bases. This CDR3 region has 14 residues. Germline V gene data show CDR1 as SQVTM and CDR2 as ANQGSEA. V was clipped by 5 bases and J by 0 bases; unmatched bases: 0. CDR3 in amino acids: CSVTSGSSYNEQFF. As DNA, the CDR3 is TGCAGCGTTACTAGCGGGAGCTCCTACAATGAGCAGTTCTTC.

This clonotype was picked up a small number of times. J is TRBJ2-3 and V is TRBV28; 11 nucleotides match TRBD2. The CDR3 covers 12 residues. The germline gives CDR1 MDHEN, CDR2 SYDVKM. V was clipped by 5 bases and J by 11 bases; unmatched bases: 3. CDR3 DNA: TGTGCCAGCAGTGGGACTAGCGGAAGGCAGTATTTT. It translates to CASSGTSGRQYF.

This clonotype was seen more than once but under ten times. The V gene is TRBV28, the J gene TRBJ2-4; no clear D. V was pared by 1 base and J by 0 bases, with 13 bases between. The CDR3 extends over 17 amino acids. The V gene's germline CDR1 is MDHEN and CDR2 SYDVKM. CDR3 in amino acids: CASSLSGGLLAKNIQYF. The CDR3 region has the DNA TGTGCCAGCAGTTTATCGGGCGGCCTATTAGCCAAAAACATTCAGTACTTC.

Many counts were recorded for this clonotype. This sequence joins TRBV28 and TRBJ1-1; D uncertain. The V gene's germline CDR1 is MDHEN and CDR2 SYDVKM. CDR3 length: 14 amino acids. V was cut by 7 bases and J by 2 bases, with 14 bases left in between. CDR3 sequence: CASIQDQLNTEAFF. The CDR3 DNA reads as TGTGCCAGCATCCAAGACCAGCTTAACACTGAAGCTTTCTTT.

This clonotype came up many times. The V and J genes are TRBV28 and TRBJ2-1; TRBD2 agrees at 8 bases. Germline loops: CDR1 MDHEN, CDR2 SYDVKM. This CDR3 comprises 16 residues. V lost 1 base and J lost 4; bases outside the gene matches: 6. CDR3 in amino acids: CASSLFPAGAYNEQFF. CDR3 sequence (DNA): TGTGCCAGCAGTTTATTTCCAGCGGGAGCTTACAATGAGCAGTTCTTC.

The chain is built from TRBV29-1 and TRBJ1-5; unclear D gene. The length of the CDR3 is 13 residues. Trimming took 7 bases from V and 2 from J, leaving 12 bases between them. CDR1 is SQVTM, CDR2 ANQGSEA, per germline. Written as DNA, the CDR3 is TGCAGCGCAGCAGAAGAAGGCAATCAGCCCCAGCATTTT. Encoded protein: CSAAEEGNQPQHF.

This clonotype was found many times. This chain connects TRBV6-2 or TRBV6-3 to TRBJ2-7, with 8 bases identical to TRBD2. V trimming: 2 bases; J trimming: 1 base; junction bases outside the gene matches: 10. This CDR3 is built from 17 residues. The germline V gene encodes CDR1 MNHEY and CDR2 SVGEGT. The CDR3 region has the DNA TGTGCCAGCAGTTACCTGGGCCGTCAGCGGGGGTCCTACGAGCAGTACTTC. Amino acid sequence: CASSYLGRQRGSYEQYF.

This clonotype was seen many times. The chain has TRBV6-5 and TRBJ2-6; TRBD2 might be the D (6 bases). The CDR3 spans 17 residues. CDR1 and CDR2 from the germline V gene are MNHEY and SVGAGI. V dropped 0 bases and J dropped 1 base, with 10 bases sitting between them. CDR3 sequence (DNA): TGTGCCAGCAGTTACTCGAACGGGGGTTCTGGGGCCAACGTCCTGACTTTC. It codes for CASSYSNGGSGANVLTF.

This chain connects TRBV10-3 to TRBJ1-6, with TRBD1 identical over 12 bases. Looked up from germline, CDR1 is ENHRY and CDR2 is SYGVKD. The CDR3 contains 17 residues. Germline trimming cut 2 bases from V and 8 bases from J; bases unmatched to any gene: 7. In DNA form, the CDR3 reads TGTGCCATCAGTGAGGGGACAGGGGGCGTACGGCATTCACCCCTCCACTTT. This encodes CAISEGTGGVRHSPLHF.